This T cell receptor beta chain was captured by sequencing in a study of neurological immune-mediated disorders. TCRdb re-derived calls from the 5' RACE reads in MiXCR, one entry per CDR3 protein. The table includes 40,000 to 50,000 distinct CDR3 sequences, about 2% detected once. At least ten counts were recorded for this clonotype. Sequences were obtained from PBMCs. The source is a woman in her forties with multiple sclerosis.

The CDR3 DNA reads TGTGCCAGCAGCTTAGCAGGGGACACCGGGGAGCTGTTTTTT. Its translation is CASSLAGDTGELFF. The V gene is TRBV7-9, the J gene TRBJ2-2, with D possibly being TRBD1 (5 bases). V lost 0 bases to trimming and J lost 3 bases, with 5 bases between them. The germline V gene encodes CDR1 SEHNR and CDR2 FQNEAQ (reference sequence). The CDR3 covers 14 residues. Looking up the rest from reference TRBV7-9 and TRBJ2-2 gives the full variable domain: DTGVSQNPRHKITKRGQNVTFRCDPISEHNRLYWYRQTLGQGPEFLTYFQNEAQLEKSRLLSDRFSAERPKGSFSTLEIQRTEQGDSAMYLCASSLAGDTGELFFGEGSRLTVL.